This T cell receptor (beta chain) originates from a study of T cell changes during pregnancy in multiple sclerosis (dated by TCRdb to 2018 to 2020). In terms of the full investigation: The study examined how the T cell repertoire changed over the course of pregnancy in women with multiple sclerosis.

V is trimmed back by 1 base and J by 5 bases, and the junction contains 5 bases that no gene match accounts for. CDR1 and CDR2, per the germline V gene, are MNHNS and SASEGT. Counted from cysteine to phenylalanine, this CDR3 has 15 amino acids. Only the CDR3 part of the read is kept: 45 bases, read in frame from the first base. Libraries came from the immunoSEQ multiplex PCR assay. TCRdb re-hosts the immuneACCESS table, in-frame sequences only. Its copies lack some clones; in the studies checked, an unresolved V gene accounts for under half of them, and the cause for the rest is not known. In all, the sample holds about 39,000 clones, and 90% to 95% of those were seen once. The ten largest make up under 0.4% of the sample. A remark on this clone: Its antigen remains unidentified. No per-base quality is available; no much larger clone lies one base away.

Sequenced material: CD4+ T cells from peripheral blood mononuclear cells, taken after pregnancy. The chain was built from TRBV6-1 and TRBJ2-5; the central 9 bases match TRBD1. The clonotype originates from a female donor with multiple sclerosis, enrolled in a pregnancy study. The bases read TGTGCCAGCAGTGAAGGACAGGGGGGCTGGGAGACCCAGTACTTC. Its coded protein is CASSEGQGGWETQYF.